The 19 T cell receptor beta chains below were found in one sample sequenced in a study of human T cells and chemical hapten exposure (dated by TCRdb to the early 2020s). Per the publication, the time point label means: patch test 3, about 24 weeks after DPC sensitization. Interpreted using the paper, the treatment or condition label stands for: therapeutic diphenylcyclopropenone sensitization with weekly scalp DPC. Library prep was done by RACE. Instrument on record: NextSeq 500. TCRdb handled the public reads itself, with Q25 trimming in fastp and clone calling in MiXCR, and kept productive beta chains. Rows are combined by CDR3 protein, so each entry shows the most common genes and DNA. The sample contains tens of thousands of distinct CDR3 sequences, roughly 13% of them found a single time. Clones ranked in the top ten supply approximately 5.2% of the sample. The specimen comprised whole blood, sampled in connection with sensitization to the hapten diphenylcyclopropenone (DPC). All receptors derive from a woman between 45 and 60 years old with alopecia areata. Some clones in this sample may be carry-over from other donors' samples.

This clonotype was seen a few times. The CDR3 loop is CASSSAGRTPQFF. CDR3 coding DNA: TGTGCCAGCAGTTCCGCGGGAAGGACTCCGCAGTTCTTC. V gene TRBV12-3 or TRBV12-4 combines with J gene TRBJ2-1, with D maybe TRBD2 (6 bases). This CDR3 comprises 13 residues. The V end was cut by 4 bases, the J end by 12 bases, with 16 bases between.

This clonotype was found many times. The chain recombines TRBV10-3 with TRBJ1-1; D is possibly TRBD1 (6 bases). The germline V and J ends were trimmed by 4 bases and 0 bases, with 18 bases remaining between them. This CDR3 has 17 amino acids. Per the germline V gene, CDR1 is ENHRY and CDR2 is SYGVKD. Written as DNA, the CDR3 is TGTGCCATCAGTGCCCGGGACACCACCCCCATGAACACTGAAGCTTTCTTT. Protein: CAISARDTTPMNTEAFF.

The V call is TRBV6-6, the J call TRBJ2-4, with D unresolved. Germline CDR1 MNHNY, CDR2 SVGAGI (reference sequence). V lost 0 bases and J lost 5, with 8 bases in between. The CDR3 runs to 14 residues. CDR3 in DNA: TGTGCCAGCAGTTACTCAGGTCACCAAAACATTCAGTACTTC. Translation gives CASSYSGHQNIQYF.

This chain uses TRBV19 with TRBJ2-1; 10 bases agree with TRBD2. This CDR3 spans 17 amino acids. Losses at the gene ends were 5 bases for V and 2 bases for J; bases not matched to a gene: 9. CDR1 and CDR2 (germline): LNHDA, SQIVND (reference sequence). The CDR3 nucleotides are TGTGCCAGTAGTCAAGCGGGAGGGCCTTTGACCTACAATGAGCAGTTCTTC. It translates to CASSQAGGPLTYNEQFF.

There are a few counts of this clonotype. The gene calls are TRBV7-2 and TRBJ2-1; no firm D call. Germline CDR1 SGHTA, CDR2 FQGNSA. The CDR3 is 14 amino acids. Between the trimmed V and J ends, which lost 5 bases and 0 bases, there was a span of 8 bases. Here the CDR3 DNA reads TGTGCCAGCAGCCTCCGGTCCTCCTACAATGAGCAGTTCTTC. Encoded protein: CASSLRSSYNEQFF.

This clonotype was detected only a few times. The CDR3 sequence: CASGNSGANVLTF. CDR3 nucleotides: TGCGCCTCCGGAAACTCTGGGGCCAACGTCCTGACTTTC. V usage is TRBV10-2 and J usage is TRBJ2-6; D not resolved. In germline, CDR1 is WSHSY, CDR2 SAAADI. The CDR3 has 13 amino acids. The germline V and J ends were trimmed by 11 bases and 0 bases, with 8 bases remaining between them.

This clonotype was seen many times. The CDR3 DNA is TGCGCCAGCAGCTTTTTGGGACAGGATACACTAGCGGGAGGAGATACGCAGTATTTT. It specifies CASSFLGQDTLAGGDTQYF. This chain uses TRBV5-1 with TRBJ2-3, with 12 bases that match TRBD2. The germline V gene has CDR1 SGHRS and CDR2 YFSETQ. The junction had 15 bases not matched to a gene; V was cut back by 2 bases and J by 5 bases. This CDR3 has 19 residues.

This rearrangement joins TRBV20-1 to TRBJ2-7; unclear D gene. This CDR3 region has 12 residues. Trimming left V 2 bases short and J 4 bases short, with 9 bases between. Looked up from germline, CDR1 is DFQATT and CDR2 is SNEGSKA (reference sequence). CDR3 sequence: CSARSPRYEQYF. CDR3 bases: TGCAGTGCTAGATCCCCTCGGTACGAGCAGTACTTC.

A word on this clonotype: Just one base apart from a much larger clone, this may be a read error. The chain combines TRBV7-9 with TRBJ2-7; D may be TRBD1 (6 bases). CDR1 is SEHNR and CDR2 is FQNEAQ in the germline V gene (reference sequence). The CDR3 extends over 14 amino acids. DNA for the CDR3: TGTGTCAGCAGCTTATCAGGGGCTACCTACGAGCAGTACTTC. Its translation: CVSSLSGATYEQYF. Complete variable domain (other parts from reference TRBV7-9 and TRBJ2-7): DTGVSQNPRHKITKRGQNVTFRCDPISEHNRLYWYRQTLGQGPEFLTYFQNEAQLEKSRLLSDRFSAERPKGSFSTLEIQRTEQGDSAMYLCVSSLSGATYEQYFGPGTRLTVT.

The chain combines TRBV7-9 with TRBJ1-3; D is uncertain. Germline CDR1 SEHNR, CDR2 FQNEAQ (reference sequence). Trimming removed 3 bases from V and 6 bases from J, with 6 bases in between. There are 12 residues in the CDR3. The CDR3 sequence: CASSFSENTIYF. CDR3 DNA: TGTGCCAGCAGCTTTTCGGAAAACACCATATATTTT.

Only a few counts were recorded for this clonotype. The CDR3 nucleotides are TGTGCCAGCGGAAATAGCGGGTCCACCTACGAGCAGTACTTC. It codes for CASGNSGSTYEQYF. The chain carries TRBV6-5 and TRBJ2-7; 7 bases line up with TRBD2. CDR1 is MNHEY, CDR2 SVGAGI, per germline. Losses at the gene ends were 8 bases for V and 2 bases for J; bases not matched to a gene: 9. This CDR3 has 14 amino acids.

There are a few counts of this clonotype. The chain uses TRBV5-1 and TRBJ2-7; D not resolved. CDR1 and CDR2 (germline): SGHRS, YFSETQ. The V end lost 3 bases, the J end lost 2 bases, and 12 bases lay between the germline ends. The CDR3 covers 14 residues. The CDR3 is CASSYTGGTYEQYF. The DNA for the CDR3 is TGCGCCAGCAGCTATACTGGCGGAACCTACGAGCAGTACTTC. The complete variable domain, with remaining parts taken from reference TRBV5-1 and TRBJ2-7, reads KAGVTQTPRYLIKTRGQQVTLSCSPISGHRSVSWYQQTPGQGLQFLFEYFSETQRNKGNFPGRFSGRQFSNSRSEMNVSTLELGDSALYLCASSYTGGTYEQYFGPGTRLTVT.

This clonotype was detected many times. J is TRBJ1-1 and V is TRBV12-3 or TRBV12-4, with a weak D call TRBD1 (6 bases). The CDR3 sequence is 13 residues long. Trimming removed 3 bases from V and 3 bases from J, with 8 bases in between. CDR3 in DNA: TGTGCCAGCAGTTTTCACAGGGACACTGAAGCTTTCTTT. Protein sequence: CASSFHRDTEAFF.

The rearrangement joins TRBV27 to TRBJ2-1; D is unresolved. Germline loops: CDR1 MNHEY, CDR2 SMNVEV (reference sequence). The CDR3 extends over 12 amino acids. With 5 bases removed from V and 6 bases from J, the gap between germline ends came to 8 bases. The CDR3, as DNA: TGTGCCAGCAGTCCCAGCGTCAATGAGCAGTTCTTC. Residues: CASSPSVNEQFF.

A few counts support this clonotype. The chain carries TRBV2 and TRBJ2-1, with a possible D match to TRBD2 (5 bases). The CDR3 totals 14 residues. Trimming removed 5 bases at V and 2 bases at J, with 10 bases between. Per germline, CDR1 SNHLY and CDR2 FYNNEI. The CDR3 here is CASSKRSTYNEQFF. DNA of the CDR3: TGTGCCAGCAGTAAGCGGAGTACCTACAATGAGCAGTTCTTC.

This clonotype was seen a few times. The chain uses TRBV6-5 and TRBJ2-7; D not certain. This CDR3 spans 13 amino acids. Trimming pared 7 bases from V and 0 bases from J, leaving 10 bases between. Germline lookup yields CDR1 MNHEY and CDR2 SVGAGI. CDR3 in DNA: TGTGCCAGCATCAGCCTGAGCTCCTACGAGCAGTACTTC. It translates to CASISLSSYEQYF.

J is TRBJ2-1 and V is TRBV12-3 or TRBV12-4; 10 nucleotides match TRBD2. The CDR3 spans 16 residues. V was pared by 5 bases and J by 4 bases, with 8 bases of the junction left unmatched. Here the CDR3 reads CASSVSSGSWYNEQFF. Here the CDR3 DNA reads TGTGCCAGCAGTGTCTCTAGCGGGAGTTGGTACAATGAGCAGTTCTTC.

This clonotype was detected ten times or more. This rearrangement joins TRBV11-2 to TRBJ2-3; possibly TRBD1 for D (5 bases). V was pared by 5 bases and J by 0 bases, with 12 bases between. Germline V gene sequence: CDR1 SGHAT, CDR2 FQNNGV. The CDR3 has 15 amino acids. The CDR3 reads CASSLNTGSTDTQYF. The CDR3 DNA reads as TGTGCCAGCAGCCTAAATACAGGTAGCACAGATACGCAGTATTTT.

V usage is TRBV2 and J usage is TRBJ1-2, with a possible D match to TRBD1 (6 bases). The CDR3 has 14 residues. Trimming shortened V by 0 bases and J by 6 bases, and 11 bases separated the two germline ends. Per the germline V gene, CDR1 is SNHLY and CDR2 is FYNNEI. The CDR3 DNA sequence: TGTGCCAGCAGTGAAGCAAGGGGGGCGGATGGCTACACCTTC. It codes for CASSEARGADGYTF.